This T cell receptor (beta chain) stems from a study of blood T cell repertoires in COVID-19. Study context: There were acute and convalescent COVID-19 samples, and they came from the United States, Italy and Spain.

Patients in Seattle were enrolled during active infection, then followed longitudinally. In the study's own analysis: Estimates of nucleated cell counts were drawn from the amplification of reference gene primers. TCRdb's table, derived via immunoSEQ multiplex PCR, lists solely in-frame clones and lacks some. That table is the source of V, J and clone size, and D and trimming were worked out from the DNA. Seen here are roughly 70,000 clones, 90% to 95% observed once, and the top ten hold 2% to 3%. The CDR3 is 16 residues long. Germline lookup yields CDR1 MNHEY and CDR2 SVGEGT. The ends were cut back, 5 bases at V and 0 bases at J, with 16 bases in the middle.

The sample taken for sequencing was peripheral blood. The chain has TRBV6-2 or TRBV6-3 and TRBJ2-5; perhaps TRBD2 as D (5 bases). The source of this sequence is a man aged 45 to 65 with COVID-19, enrolled during active disease. The CDR3, as DNA: TGTGCCAGCAGTCTCGAGGACTGGTCGTACCAAGAGACCCAGTACTTC. Protein: CASSLEDWSYQETQYF.